The clone carrying this TCR beta chain was counted only a few times. What it binds is unknown. This sample stems from a study of T cell repertoires in cytomegalovirus infection. Study-level information: CMV epitopes in the study were HLA-C-restricted (recently identified) and HLA-B-restricted (well studied). Public TCR beta signatures marked donors with CMV infection and the matching HLA.

TCRdb processed the reads anew with MiXCR; each CDR3 protein has one entry. The profile shows fewer than 1,000,000 distinct CDR3 sequences, about a third of them singletons. Between the trimmed V and J ends, which lost 3 bases and 5 bases, there was a span of 19 bases. The CDR3 is made up of 17 amino acids. Per germline, CDR1 MGHRA and CDR2 YSYEKL. Points from the study as a whole: The ex vivo response was dominated by HLA-C-restricted CMV-specific TCR beta clonotypes. Totalled public TCR beta family frequency picked out people who carried CMV plus the relevant HLA.

J is TRBJ1-4 and V is TRBV4-1, with a weak D call TRBD1 (6 bases). The starting material was cultured CD8+ T cells from PBMCs, obtained from culture after CMV antigen stimulation. The receptor's source is a human donor in good health (CMV status not recorded). Some clones in this sample may be carry-over from other donors' samples. Here the CDR3 reads CASSQGDMGGLNEKLFF. The CDR3 DNA sequence: TGCGCCAGCAGCCAGGGGGATATGGGGGGCTTAAATGAAAAACTGTTTTTT.